The rows below give T cell receptor beta chains drawn from one sample of a study of cytomegalovirus exposure and HLA in healthy donors. TCRdb's copy holds only in-frame clones and misses some; the assay was immunoSEQ multiplex PCR. The sample has 55,000 to 75,000 clones, around 72% seen once; the top ten hold around 7.4%. The sample was PBMCs. These receptors came from a woman aged 25 to 39 in good health and CMV-seropositive. The CDR3 runs from the conserved cysteine through the conserved F or W. Fields, in order: D gene, J gene, V gene, CDR3 length, clone size, CDR3 protein, CDR3 DNA. A D gene is named only where the DNA matches it firmly. Expanded clones get a size class; other rows say once, few or many, or leave the size out.

d_gene: TRBD2
j_gene: TRBJ2-1
v_gene: TRBV6-5
len: 15
abundance: NA
CDR3aa: CASSRGTSGMSEQFF
CDR3nt: TGTGCCAGCAGTCGCGGGACTAGCGGGATGTCGGAGCAGTTCTTC

d_gene: TRBD1
j_gene: TRBJ2-1
v_gene: TRBV9
len: 16
abundance: NA
CDR3aa: CASSVEGTGVNNEQFF
CDR3nt: TGTGCCAGCAGCGTAGAGGGGACAGGGGTGAACAATGAGCAGTTCTTC

d_gene: TRBD1
j_gene: TRBJ1-1
v_gene: TRBV6-1
len: 14
abundance: few
CDR3aa: CASRETGLNTEAFF
CDR3nt: TGTGCCAGCCGGGAGACAGGGTTGAACACTGAAGCTTTCTTT

d_gene: TRBD1
j_gene: TRBJ2-2
v_gene: TRBV28
len: 18
abundance: once
CDR3aa: CASSSYVGARGLTGELFF
CDR3nt: TGTGCCAGCAGTTCTTATGTGGGGGCAAGGGGGCTGACCGGGGAGCTGTTTTTT

d_gene: NA
j_gene: TRBJ2-1
v_gene: TRBV5-1
len: 12
abundance: NA
CDR3aa: CASSLARNEQFF
CDR3nt: TGCGCCAGCAGCTTGGCCCGCAATGAGCAGTTCTTC

d_gene: TRBD1
j_gene: TRBJ1-2
v_gene: TRBV28
len: 15
abundance: NA
CDR3aa: CASRFLGTGGYGYTF
CDR3nt: TGTGCCAGCAGATTCCTCGGGACAGGGGGCTATGGCTACACCTTC

d_gene: NA
j_gene: TRBJ1-6
v_gene: TRBV30
len: 13
abundance: NA
CDR3aa: CALRGGIRSPLHF
CDR3nt: TGTGCCCTGAGAGGGGGTATACGGTCACCCCTCCACTTT

d_gene: NA
j_gene: TRBJ2-1
v_gene: TRBV30
len: 12
abundance: NA
CDR3aa: CAWSPRTSEQFF
CDR3nt: TGTGCCTGGAGTCCCCGTACTAGCGAGCAGTTCTTC

d_gene: NA
j_gene: TRBJ1-1
v_gene: TRBV4-3
len: 15
abundance: few
CDR3aa: CASSQDRQPDTEAFF
CDR3nt: TGCGCCAGCAGCCAAGATAGACAGCCCGACACTGAAGCTTTCTTT

d_gene: NA
j_gene: TRBJ2-7
v_gene: TRBV28
len: 16
abundance: NA
CDR3aa: CASSFSSGEPSYEQYF
CDR3nt: TGTGCCAGCAGTTTTAGCTCGGGGGAACCCTCTTACGAGCAGTACTTC